Each of the 11 T cell receptor beta chains below was sequenced from the same sample in a study of cytomegalovirus exposure and HLA in healthy donors. The PCR made use of 60 Vbeta and 13 Jbeta primers. Clones were sequenced by immunoSEQ multiplex PCR, and TCRdb holds only the in-frame ones, with some missing. The sample lists some 200,000 clones, roughly 78% occurring once. Material for sequencing was PBMCs. Receptor source: a girl aged 10 to 17 in good health and CMV-seropositive.

V gene TRBV19 combines with J gene TRBJ1-2; 8 bases are shared with TRBD1. Germline V gene sequence: CDR1 LNHDA, CDR2 SQIVND (reference sequence). With 7 bases clipped from V and 2 bases from J, the junction kept 15 bases outside the gene matches. The CDR3 runs to 17 residues. The CDR3 region is CASNPLGTGGVNYGYTF. The CDR3 DNA reads TGTGCCAGTAACCCCTTGGGAACAGGGGGGGTAAACTATGGCTACACCTTC.

The chain has TRBV13 and TRBJ2-3; TRBD2 aligns across 8 bases. The V and J ends lost 2 bases and 7 bases, in that order; junction bases with no gene match: 11. Germline V lookup: CDR1 PRHDT, CDR2 FYEKMQ (reference sequence). This CDR3 is built from 16 residues. CDR3 region: CASSLLSGGAGNTQYF. The CDR3 bases are TGTGCCAGCAGCTTACTGTCCGGGGGGGCGGGAAATACGCAGTATTTT.

V usage is TRBV4-3 and J usage is TRBJ1-1; maybe TRBD1 (6 bases). Germline assignment: CDR1 LGHNA and CDR2 YSLEER. Trimming took 0 bases from V and 5 from J, leaving 13 bases between them. This CDR3 comprises 15 residues. CDR3 bases: TGCGCCAGCAGCCAAGATTGGGCAGGGGCGACTGAAGCTTTCTTT. Encoded protein: CASSQDWAGATEAFF.

The V call is TRBV6-5, the J call TRBJ2-5; 7 bases are shared with TRBD2. The V and J ends lost 11 bases and 3 bases, in that order; junction bases with no gene match: 12. Per germline, CDR1 MNHEY and CDR2 SVGAGI. The CDR3 is 14 residues long. CDR3 amino acids: CARTPGGSKETQYF. CDR3 in DNA: TGTGCCCGAACCCCCGGGGGGTCGAAAGAGACCCAGTACTTC.

There are a few counts of this clone. J is TRBJ2-3 and V is TRBV7-9; D is perhaps TRBD2 (5 bases). Germline CDR1 SEHNR, CDR2 FQNEAQ (reference sequence). V lost 1 base and J 0 bases, leaving 5 bases between the germline ends. The CDR3 is made up of 14 amino acids. This CDR3 is CASSLGRSTDTQYF. In DNA form, the CDR3 reads TGTGCCAGCAGCTTAGGGAGGAGCACAGATACGCAGTATTTT.

Remarks on this clone: Distinct nucleotide sequences in the sample also encode this CDR3. The V call is TRBV9, the J call TRBJ2-5; a weak D match, TRBD2 (5 bases). Looked up from germline, CDR1 is SGDLS and CDR2 is YYNGEE. The CDR3 extends over 13 amino acids. V lost 3 bases and J 1 base, leaving 7 bases between the germline ends. The CDR3 spells CASSGGPQETQYF. Here the CDR3 DNA reads TGTGCCAGCAGCGGCGGGCCCCAAGAGACCCAGTACTTC.

The table lists this clone with a count of one. The rearrangement links TRBV7-2 to TRBJ2-5; D is perhaps TRBD2 (5 bases). V was shortened by 1 base and J by 5 bases, with 11 bases between the two germline ends. The germline V gene has CDR1 SGHTA and CDR2 FQGNSA. The CDR3 covers 14 residues. The CDR3 reads CASSLGTGGETQYF. Written as DNA, the CDR3 is TGTGCCAGCAGCTTAGGTACGGGCGGGGAGACCCAGTACTTC. The complete variable domain, with remaining parts taken from reference TRBV7-2 and TRBJ2-5, reads GAGVSQSPSNKVTEKGKDVELRCDPISGHTALYWYRQSLGQGLEFLIYFQGNSAPDKSGLPSDRFSAERTGGSVSTLTIQRTQQEDSAVYLCASSLGTGGETQYFGPGTRLLVL.

The V call is TRBV18, the J call TRBJ2-3; 9 positions match TRBD1. The CDR3 is 16 amino acids. V dropped 6 bases and J dropped 6; count of bases not matched to a gene: 13. CDR1 and CDR2 from the germline V gene are KGHSH and LQKENI. The CDR3 sequence is CASSNPTGGVYDTQYF. The CDR3 coding sequence is TGTGCCAGCTCCAACCCGACAGGGGGGGTTTACGATACGCAGTATTTT.

This clone was recorded only once. The chain recombines TRBV10-1 with TRBJ2-5; weak D call: TRBD1 (5 bases). Germline V lookup: CDR1 WNHNN, CDR2 SYGVQD (reference sequence). The length of the CDR3 is 15 residues. With 8 bases removed from V and 5 bases from J, the gap between germline ends came to 21 bases. This CDR3 is CASPPENGQRETQYF. Here the CDR3 DNA reads TGCGCCAGCCCACCAGAAAACGGACAACGTGAGACCCAGTACTTC.

The rearrangement links TRBV15 to TRBJ2-7, with 10 bases identical to TRBD1. Trimming cost V 3 bases and J 0 bases; bases outside gene matches: 2. Germline V gives CDR1 LNHNV, CDR2 YYDKDF (reference sequence). CDR3 size: 15 residues. CDR3 coding DNA: TGTGCCACCAGCAGCGACAGGGGGCCCTCCTACGAGCAGTACTTC. It translates to CATSSDRGPSYEQYF.

The chain links TRBV5-1 to TRBJ2-5, with a tentative D call TRBD1 (6 bases). The CDR3 loop spans 14 amino acids. V gave up 0 bases and J gave up 5 bases, with 11 bases separating them. Germline V gene sequence: CDR1 SGHRS, CDR2 YFSETQ. CDR3 nucleotides: TGCGCCAGCAGCTTGGCACAGGGTTGGGAGACCCAGTACTTC. It yields the protein CASSLAQGWETQYF. Supplemented by reference TRBV5-1 and TRBJ2-5, the full variable domain reads KAGVTQTPRYLIKTRGQQVTLSCSPISGHRSVSWYQQTPGQGLQFLFEYFSETQRNKGNFPGRFSGRQFSNSRSEMNVSTLELGDSALYLCASSLAQGWETQYFGPGTRLLVL.